This entry describes one TCR beta chain. This sample is drawn from a study of cytomegalovirus exposure and HLA in healthy donors. With V trimmed by 6 bases and J by 4 bases, 10 bases remained unmatched. Germline loops: CDR1 SEHNR, CDR2 FQNEAQ (reference sequence). This CDR3 has 15 amino acids. 13 Jbeta primers and 60 Vbeta primers were used for the PCR. The repertoire was sequenced with immunoSEQ multiplex PCR; TCRdb's copy has only in-frame clones and lacks some. This sample's clone table lists around 77,000 clones. Material for sequencing was PBMCs. The clonotype originates from a man between 50 and 59 years old in good health and CMV-seropositive. The chain couples TRBV7-9 to TRBJ1-2; 8 bases fit TRBD1. The CDR3 region is CASSPGQDRVYGYTF. In nucleotides, the CDR3 is TGTGCCAGCAGTCCCGGGCAGGACAGGGTCTATGGCTACACCTTC. The whole variable domain, remainder taken from reference TRBV7-9 and TRBJ1-2, is DTGVSQNPRHKITKRGQNVTFRCDPISEHNRLYWYRQTLGQGPEFLTYFQNEAQLEKSRLLSDRFSAERPKGSFSTLEIQRTEQGDSAMYLCASSPGQDRVYGYTFGSGTRLTVV.